This T cell receptor (beta chain) was found in a study of T cells after yellow fever vaccination (dated by TCRdb to about 2019). For the wider study: Libraries from fractions with low cell numbers were prepared with the SMART-Seq v4 Ultra Low Input RNA kit. Two healthy male donors, one aged 18 to 30 and one aged 30 to 39 years, were included in the cohort. Bulk PBMC replicates and cell subsets were isolated from blood drawn at multiple timepoints before and after both primary and secondary immunization. To follow T-cell clones before and after both primary and booster YFV17D yellow fever vaccination, bulk TCR alpha and beta repertoires underwent longitudinal sequencing.

Concerning this clonotype itself: Its antigen remains undetermined. No much larger clonotype is one base removed from it; base qualities were not supplied.

The run used an Illumina NovaSeq 6000. TCR cDNA was synthesized by 5'RACE template switching, through which a universal primer site and unique molecular identifiers were introduced. cDNA synthesis was primed from both the TCR alpha and TCR beta constant segments. Library amplification used two PCR steps, and the second PCR step added sample barcodes and sequencing adapters. Sequencing of libraries was done on Illumina HiSeq 2500 (2x100 bp) or NovaSeq (2x150 bp). Concerning the study's data processing: MIGEC was used to demultiplex reads and collapse the reads into UMI consensus sequences, and MiXCR was used for V(D)J alignment. Vaccine-responding clonotypes were defined with edgeR using replicate PBMC samples, requiring FDR below 0.01 and a log2 fold change above 5 up to day 15. Each bulk clonotype received a CD4 or CD8 identity based on whether the sequenced CD4 or CD8 repertoire contained that clonotype at higher abundance. TCRdb applied fastp at Q25 and MiXCR to the public reads, then kept only in-frame beta chains. A single entry per CDR3 protein holds the most common genes and DNA from its merged rows. TCRdb, not the original authors, processed these V and J calls. For this sample the table gives about 320,000 distinct CDR3 sequences, of which approximately 4% were detected only once. 15% to 20% of the sample lies in the top ten.

General findings and caveats noted by the study authors: A small fraction of clonotypes appeared in both the CD4 and CD8 compartments, likely as a result of convergent recombination. Only a couple of donors were included in the study, so the extent to which the findings can be generalized is limited. After the booster, most clones that had expanded after primary vaccination were detected again (around 96% of CD4 and roughly nine tenths of CD8), suggesting broad maintenance of memory. Compared with the primary T-cell response, the secondary T-cell response was weaker but faster, peaking on day 5 rather than day 15. Computational filtering was required because FACS-sorted repertoires could contain abundant contaminating clonotypes from the bulk population.

Interpreted using the paper, the treatment or condition label stands for: live attenuated yellow fever vaccine strain. At each blood-draw timepoint, two biological replicates of bulk PBMCs were collected. A standard Ficoll-Paque protocol was used to isolate PBMCs from peripheral blood. RNA was extracted with TriZol from bulk PBMCs, CD4 and CD8 fractions, and dextramer-positive and dextramer-negative fractions. The clonotype originates from a young man who received the YFV17D yellow fever vaccine. The specimen comprised PBMCs, sampled 15 days after the yellow fever booster vaccination.

The CDR3 is CSARVQGTDTQYF. The sequenced DNA is TGCAGTGCTAGAGTACAGGGCACAGATACGCAGTATTTT. The receptor chain draws on TRBV20-1 and TRBJ2-3, with TRBD1 tentatively as D gene (5 bases match). Taken from the germline V gene (reference sequence), the CDR1 and CDR2 loops are DFQATT and SNEGSKA. The CDR3 has 13 amino acids, counting the end cysteine and phenylalanine. Left in the record is the CDR3 DNA by itself, 39 bases read in frame from the first base. V loses 1 base, J loses 1 base, and the germline ends lie 6 bases apart.